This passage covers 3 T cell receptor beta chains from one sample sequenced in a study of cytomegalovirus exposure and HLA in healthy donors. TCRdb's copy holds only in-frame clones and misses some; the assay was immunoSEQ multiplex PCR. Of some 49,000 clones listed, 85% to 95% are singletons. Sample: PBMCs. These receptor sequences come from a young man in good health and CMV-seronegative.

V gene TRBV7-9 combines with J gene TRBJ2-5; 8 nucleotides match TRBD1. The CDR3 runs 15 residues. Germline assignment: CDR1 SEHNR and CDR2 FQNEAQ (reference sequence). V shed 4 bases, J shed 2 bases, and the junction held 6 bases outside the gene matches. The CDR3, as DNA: TGTGCCAGCAGCTCGGACAGGGTGGCTCAAGAGACCCAGTACTTC. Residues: CASSSDRVAQETQYF.

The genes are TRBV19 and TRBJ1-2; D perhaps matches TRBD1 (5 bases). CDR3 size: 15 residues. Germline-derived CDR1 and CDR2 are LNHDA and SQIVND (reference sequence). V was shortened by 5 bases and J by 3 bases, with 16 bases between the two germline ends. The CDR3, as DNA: TGTGCCAGTAGTGATCAAGGGGCAGGTCACTATGGCTACACCTTC. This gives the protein CASSDQGAGHYGYTF.

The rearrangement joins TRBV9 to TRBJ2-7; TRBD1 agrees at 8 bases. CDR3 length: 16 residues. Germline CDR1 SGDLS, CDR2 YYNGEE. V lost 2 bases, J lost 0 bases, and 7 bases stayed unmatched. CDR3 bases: TGTGCCAGCAGCGTCGGACAGGGAGCTACCTCCTACGAGCAGTACTTC. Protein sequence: CASSVGQGATSYEQYF.